These 6 T cell receptor beta chains came from one sample sequenced in a study of cytomegalovirus exposure and HLA in healthy donors (dated by TCRdb to 2017 to 2019). The library relied on the immunoSEQ multiplex PCR assay. The multiplex PCR relied on a mix of 60 forward primers for TCR Vbeta segments and 13 reverse primers for TCR Jbeta segments. TCRdb carries this immuneACCESS record with in-frame sequences only. Its versions omit some clonotypes, under half of them owing to an unresolved V gene in the studies checked, with the rest unexplained. This sample is represented by some 160,000 clones; approximately 80% of them were singletons. Approximately 2.5% of the sample is in the top ten clones. The source material was PBMCs. These receptors all stem from a man aged 55-75 years in good health and CMV-seronegative.

This chain joins TRBV7-9 and TRBJ2-5; 8 positions match TRBD1. Germline V gene data show CDR1 as SEHNR and CDR2 as FQNEAQ (reference sequence). CDR3 length: 17 amino acids. V lost 0 bases, J lost 3 bases, and 9 bases stayed unmatched. CDR3 amino acids: CASSLATTGGYEETQYF. For the CDR3, the DNA is TGTGCCAGCAGCTTAGCCACCACAGGGGGGTATGAAGAGACCCAGTACTTC. Variable domain in full (rest from reference TRBV7-9 and TRBJ2-5): DTGVSQNPRHKITKRGQNVTFRCDPISEHNRLYWYRQTLGQGPEFLTYFQNEAQLEKSRLLSDRFSAERPKGSFSTLEIQRTEQGDSAMYLCASSLATTGGYEETQYFGPGTRLLVL.

The chain carries TRBV6-5 and TRBJ1-5, with D hard to call. CDR3 length equals 13 residues. The germline V and J ends were trimmed by 7 bases and 4 bases, with 11 bases remaining between them. Germline CDR1 is MNHEY and CDR2 is SVGAGI. This CDR3 is CASTGGPNQPQHF. The DNA for the CDR3 is TGTGCCAGCACAGGCGGGCCGAATCAGCCCCAGCATTTT.

This clone was counted only a few times. The chain couples TRBV5-6 to TRBJ2-7; 11 positions agree with TRBD1. The germline gives CDR1 SGHDT, CDR2 YYEEEE. The CDR3 runs to 16 residues. Trimming cost V 2 bases and J 7 bases; bases outside gene matches: 11. CDR3 amino acids: CASSLFGSDRGQEQYF. CDR3 bases: TGTGCCAGCAGCTTATTCGGCTCGGACAGGGGGCAGGAGCAGTACTTC. Based on the CDR3 plus reference TRBV5-6 and TRBJ2-7, the full variable domain is DAGVTQSPTHLIKTRGQQVTLRCSPKSGHDTVSWYQQALGQGPQFIFQYYEEEERQRGNFPDRFSGHQFPNYSSELNVNALLLGDSALYLCASSLFGSDRGQEQYFGPGTRLTVT.

This chain joins TRBV29-1 and TRBJ2-7; possibly TRBD2 for D (5 bases). The CDR3 totals 13 residues. The ends were cut back, 4 bases at V and 4 bases at J, with 14 bases in the middle. Germline assignment: CDR1 SQVTM and CDR2 ANQGSEA. The DNA of the CDR3 is TGCAGCGTTGGGGCAGCGGTAGGGTACGAGCAGTACTTC. It translates to CSVGAAVGYEQYF.

V usage is TRBV7-9 and J usage is TRBJ2-3; 9 nucleotides align to TRBD1. In germline, CDR1 is SEHNR, CDR2 FQNEAQ (reference sequence). J was trimmed by 2 bases and V by 5 bases; bases with no gene match: 14. The CDR3 extends over 18 amino acids. The CDR3 region has the DNA TGTGCCAGCAGCCGGCGGACAGGGGAAGCTTTCTCCACAGATACGCAGTATTTT. This codes for CASSRRTGEAFSTDTQYF.

The chain carries TRBV5-4 and TRBJ2-7, with a weak D call TRBD2 (6 bases). This CDR3 is 15 amino acids long. The V gene lost 4 bases and the J gene lost 2 bases, with 16 bases spanning the gap. Germline V gene data show CDR1 as SGHNT and CDR2 as YYREEE (reference sequence). CDR3 DNA sequence: TGTGCCAGCAGCGGAGGGGCGGGGAACCCCTACGAGCAGTACTTC. It encodes CASSGGAGNPYEQYF.